This entry concerns a single T cell receptor beta chain. Its antigen is currently unknown. The entry originates in a study of CD8+ T cells in alopecia areata. RNA, once extracted, was reverse transcribed into cDNA for use as the sequencing template. Profiled with immunoSEQ multiplex PCR; TCRdb holds only in-frame clones, not every one. The sample lists over 250,000 clones; 60% were seen once. Germline V gives CDR1 SQVTM, CDR2 ANQGSEA. The ends were cut back, 0 bases at V and 0 bases at J, with 11 bases in the middle. The CDR3 is 15 amino acids. Treatment defined: oral pan-JAK inhibitor, 5-10 mg twice daily. Study-wide results and limits: Tofacitinib significantly decreased scalp clonality and expanded CD8+ clones among top 100.

This TCR came from a human donor with alopecia areata. The specimen was CD4+ T cells sorted from blood, collected at week 52, from a patient treated with tofacitinib. This chain links TRBV29-1 with TRBJ1-1; D not certain. The CDR3 here is CSVEDPKGMNTEAFF. The CDR3 nucleotides are TGCAGCGTTGAAGATCCAAAAGGGATGAACACTGAAGCTTTCTTT.